The 2 T cell receptor beta chains below come from one sample, sequenced in a study of cytomegalovirus exposure and HLA in healthy donors. Primers included in the PCR were 60 Vbeta and 13 Jbeta primers. Sequenced by immunoSEQ multiplex PCR; TCRdb stores in-frame clones only, minus some. The sample gives under 200,000 clones, approximately 82% of which show up once; about 1.8% is in the top ten. The sample was PBMCs. These TCRs come from a man aged 40-49 years in good health and CMV-seropositive.

This clone turned up a few times. The gene calls are TRBV29-1 and TRBJ1-1; D is uncertain. The CDR3 runs to 11 residues. Germline lookup yields CDR1 SQVTM and CDR2 ANQGSEA. Trimming took off 3 bases at V and 8 bases at J, with 10 bases between the two ends. This chain's CDR3 is CSVEEKQEAFF. The CDR3 DNA is TGCAGCGTTGAGGAAAAACAGGAAGCTTTCTTT. The full variable domain, in which reference TRBV29-1 and TRBJ1-1 provide the parts outside the CDR3, is SAVISQKPSRDICQRGTSLTIQCQVDSQVTMMFWYRQQPGQSLTLIATANQGSEATYESGFVIDKFPISRPNLTFSTLTVSNMSPEDSSIYLCSVEEKQEAFFGQGTRLTVV.

Only a few counts were recorded for this clone. The chain joins TRBV19 to TRBJ1-2, with TRBD1 identical over 8 bases. The CDR3 totals 17 residues. CDR1 is LNHDA, CDR2 SQIVND, per germline (reference sequence). J gave up 4 bases and V 6 bases, and 16 bases lay outside the gene matches. CDR3: CASSNGLGQGFPYGYTF. The CDR3 nucleotides are TGTGCCAGTAGCAACGGCCTTGGACAGGGATTTCCCTATGGCTACACCTTC.